The sample holds many counts of the clone carrying this TCR beta chain. What it binds is unknown. The germline gives CDR1 MNHEY, CDR2 SMNVEV (reference sequence). The V end lost 7 bases, the J end lost 4 bases, and 20 bases lay between the germline ends. The CDR3 loop spans 15 amino acids. This entry belongs to a study of regulatory T cells in long-lasting Graves disease. Study-level points and caveats: The persistent group shared 2,741 public clonotypes, more than the 966 shared by new patients.

The time point: persistent/refractory GD, antithyroid drugs over 5 years with positive TRAb. PBMC-derived RNA was used for the TCR library. Graves' disease diagnoses followed American Thyroid Association guidelines. The authors built TCR beta libraries using iRepertoire HTBI primers and Arm-PCR of CDR3 regions. As originally analysed: Sample data revealed approximately 62 TRBV and some 13 TRBJ segments. From the multiplex PCR reads, TCRdb called clonotypes with MiXCR, one entry per CDR3 protein. The V and J calls, along with clone size, are taken from TCRdb and not from the paper's own processing. Of 390,000 or so distinct CDR3 sequences listed, approximately 23% were seen once; the top ten hold approximately 27%.

This sequence joins TRBV27 and TRBJ2-7; D not certain. This receptor was obtained from a woman aged 35 to 49 with Graves disease. Source: peripheral blood mononuclear cells (PBMCs), taken when the disease was refractory, from a patient treated with antithyroid drugs. The chain's CDR3 is CASIKSATIGYEQYF. The CDR3 DNA follows: TGTGCCAGCATTAAATCGGCTACGATCGGGTACGAGCAGTACTTC.